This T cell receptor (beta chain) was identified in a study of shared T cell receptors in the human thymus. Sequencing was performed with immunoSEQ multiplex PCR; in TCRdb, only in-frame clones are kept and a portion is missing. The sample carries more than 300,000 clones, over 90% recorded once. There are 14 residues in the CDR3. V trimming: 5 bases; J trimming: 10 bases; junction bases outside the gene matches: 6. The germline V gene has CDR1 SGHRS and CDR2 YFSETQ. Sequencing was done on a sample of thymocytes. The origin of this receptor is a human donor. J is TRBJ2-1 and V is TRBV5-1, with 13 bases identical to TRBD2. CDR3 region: CASSGTSGKMEQFF. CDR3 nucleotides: TGCGCCAGCAGTGGGACTAGCGGGAAAATGGAGCAGTTCTTC.